This T cell receptor beta chain was found in a study of shared clonotypes between healthy human individuals. Data came from immunoSEQ multiplex PCR; TCRdb stores just in-frame clones and leaves some out. The sample records about 1.1 million clones, approximately 77% being singletons. The CDR3 loop spans 14 amino acids. Per the germline V gene, CDR1 is MRHNA and CDR2 is SNTAGT. This clonotype originated in a man aged 18 to 30 in good health. Some clones in this sample may be carry-over from other donors' samples. The chain recombines TRBV6-4 with TRBJ1-3, with D perhaps TRBD1 (6 bases). With the DNA end fitting TRBJ2-2 better, the J assignment may be wrong. The material sequenced was memory CD4+ T cells from PBMCs. The sample's subset: CD45RA-negative fraction. The chain's CDR3 is CASTPRTETGELFF. The CDR3 DNA follows: TGTGCCAGCACCCCTCGGACAGAAACCGGGGAGCTGTTTTTT.